These T cell receptor beta chains were read from a single sample in a study of blood T cell repertoires in COVID-19. Libraries were prepared by immunoSEQ multiplex PCR; TCRdb keeps only in-frame clonotypes and omits some of them. The data contain around 140,000 clones, approximately 79% of them singletons. Sequencing used PBMCs or T cells enriched from blood (not recorded which). Receptor source: a man aged 40-49 years with acute COVID-19. Each CDR3 is given with its conserved first and last residue.

TRBV2	CATATYEQYF
TRBV11-2	CASSSWGVFGYNEQFF
TRBV6-5	CASSRLAGADTQYF
TRBV7-9	CASSTLAGNYGYTF
TRBV15	CATSRVGGAGTEAFF
TRBV9	CASSARGAPYNEQFF
TRBV30	CAWSKALLAGANTGELFF
TRBV7-9	CASSWTGTNTEAFF
TRBV5-6	CASSWGQPMAEAFF
TRBV7-9	CASSIQGIGAEAFF
TRBV10-1	CASSEDRGNQPQHF
TRBV9	CASSVAATSGDSSYNEQFF
TRBV13	CASSLGRGYNSPLHF
TRBV11-2	CASSPGTDYGYTF
TRBV18	CASSPQEDYGYTF
TRBV2	CASNWEGSGNTIYF
TRBV3-1/TRBV3-2	CASSSGTSVDEQFF
TRBV25-1	CASRQYGTGELFF
TRBV6-5	CASWSGGSGNTIYF
TRBV3-1/TRBV3-2	CASSETGGGFYEQYF
TRBV3-1/TRBV3-2	CASSLDRGGTADTQYF
TRBV19	CASIPTSGAYNEQFF
TRBV7-2	CASSPDRGLAKNIQYF
TRBV7-8	CASSPHNGGREQYF
TRBV30	CAWSPGGDTQYF
TRBV7-8	CASSPYSYEQYF
TRBV12-5	CASALLQGQPQHF
TRBV7-9	CASSRTSGSYNEQFF
TRBV11-2	CASSLMGAQQPQHF
TRBV7-9	CASSLTGQGANVLTF
TRBV2	CASSEASGDYNEQFF
TRBV11-2	CASKERGPRDTQYF
TRBV7-8	CASSWIGEVEETQYF
TRBV25-1	CASSEYIADTQYF
TRBV18	CASSLESNQPQHF
TRBV4-1	CASSQEGAVKETQYF
TRBV2	CASTVDRGTTEAFF
TRBV29-1	CSVGGTALSGANVLTF
TRBV5-6	CASSLAAGARYGYTF
TRBV6-6	CASSTGPGNQPQHF
TRBV18	CASSPMTGRNTEAFF
TRBV27	CASRQGVKNSPLHF